Below, one T cell receptor beta chain is given with its context. This specimen comes from a study of neoadjuvant anti-PD-1 for oral cavity cancer. With V trimmed by 6 bases and J by 9 bases, 14 bases remained unmatched. Germline V gene lookup returns CDR1 SGHAT and CDR2 FQNNGV. This CDR3 spans 16 amino acids. This table comes from immunoSEQ multiplex PCR, and its TCRdb copy is limited to in-frame clones, with some not included. Among some 71,000 clones, around four fifths were seen once, and the ten largest hold 3% to 4%. The V call is TRBV11-2, the J call TRBJ2-1; 10 nucleotides align to TRBD2. The sequence came from a person aged 40-85 years with oral cavity squamous cell carcinoma. The material sequenced was PBMCs, taken before nivolumab (anti-PD-1) treatment. The CDR3, as DNA: TGTGCCAGCAGGGGACTAGCGAAACGTAGAGGGAGTGAGCAGTTCTTC. Amino acid sequence: CASRGLAKRRGSEQFF. Using reference TRBV11-2 and TRBJ2-1 for the parts outside the CDR3, the full variable domain is EAGVAQSPRYKIIEKRQSVAFWCNPISGHATLYWYQQILGQGPKLLIQFQNNGVVDDSQLPKDRFSAERLKGVDSTLKIQPAKLEDSAVYLCASRGLAKRRGSEQFFGPGTRLTVL.